The T cell receptor beta chain under discussion was sequenced for a study of Ad26.COV2.S vaccination and SARS-CoV-2 variants. Study-wide context: Trial arm assignment for the donor was COV1001 Ad26.COV2.S. Study conclusions and caveats: Total T cell responses were possibly underestimated by TCR breadth and depth analyses. Placebo recipients and vaccine recipients were similar in non-spike TCR breadth.

The germline V gene encodes CDR1 MNHEY and CDR2 SVGEGT. The CDR3 has 15 amino acids. V was pared by 2 bases and J by 7 bases, with 7 bases of the junction left unmatched. As for treatment: roughly 19 received Ad26.COV2.S at low or high dose, single or two shots; roughly five received placebo; per-sample allocation not given. Sampling occurred on day 63 after the first vaccine or placebo injection. An adult of 18-55 years in Boston served as donor. Of note for this clone: Its antigen is as yet unknown.

Using immunoSEQ multiplex PCR, the repertoire was profiled, and TCRdb retains in-frame clones only, with some absent. The table has about 680,000 clones, 89% seen once. The clonotype comes from a person between 18 and 65 years old who received the Ad26.COV2.S COVID-19 vaccine or a placebo. The starting material was peripheral blood, obtained in a trial of Ad26.COV2.S vaccine versus placebo. This rearrangement joins TRBV6-2 or TRBV6-3 to TRBJ2-1; 8 bases fit TRBD2. CDR3 nucleotide sequence: TGTGCCAGCAGTTACCCCCAGGCGGGAGGAAATGAGCAGTTCTTC. Translation: CASSYPQAGGNEQFF.